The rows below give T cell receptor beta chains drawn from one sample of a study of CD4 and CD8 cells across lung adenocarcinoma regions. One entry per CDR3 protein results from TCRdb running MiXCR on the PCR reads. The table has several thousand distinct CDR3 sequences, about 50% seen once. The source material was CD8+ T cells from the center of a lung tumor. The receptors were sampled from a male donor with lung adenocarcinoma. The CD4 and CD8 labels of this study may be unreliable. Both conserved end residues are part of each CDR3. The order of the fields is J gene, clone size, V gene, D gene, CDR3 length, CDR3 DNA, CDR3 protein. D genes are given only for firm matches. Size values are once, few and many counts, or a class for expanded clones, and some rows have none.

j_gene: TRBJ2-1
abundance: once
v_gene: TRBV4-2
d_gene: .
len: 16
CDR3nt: TGTGCCAGCAGCCAAGGTGTAGTAAGTCCTAACAATGAGCAGTTCTTC
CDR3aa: CASSQGVVSPNNEQFF

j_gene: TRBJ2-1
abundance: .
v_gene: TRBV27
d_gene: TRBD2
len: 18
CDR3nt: TGTGCCAGCAGACGGGGTCTAGCGGGAACGAGCTCCTACAATGAGCAGTTCTTC
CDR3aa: CASRRGLAGTSSYNEQFF

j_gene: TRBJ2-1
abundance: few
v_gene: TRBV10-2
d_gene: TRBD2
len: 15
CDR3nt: TGCGCCAGCAGTGTATCTAGCGGGAGTGTCAATGAGCAGTTCTTC
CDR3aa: CASSVSSGSVNEQFF

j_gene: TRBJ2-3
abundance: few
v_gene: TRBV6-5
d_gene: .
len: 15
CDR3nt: TGTGCCAGCAGTTACGTCGGGCATCATCTAGATACGCAGTATTTT
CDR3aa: CASSYVGHHLDTQYF

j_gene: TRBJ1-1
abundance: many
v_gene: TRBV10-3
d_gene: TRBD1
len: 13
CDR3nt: TGTGCCATCAGTGTGGCAGGGGGCACTGAAGCTTTCTTT
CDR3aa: CAISVAGGTEAFF

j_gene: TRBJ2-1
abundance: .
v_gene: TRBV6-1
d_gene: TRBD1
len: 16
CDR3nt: TGTGCCAGCAGTGGACCTGCGGGACAGGGTAAAAATGAGCAGTTCTTC
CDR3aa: CASSGPAGQGKNEQFF

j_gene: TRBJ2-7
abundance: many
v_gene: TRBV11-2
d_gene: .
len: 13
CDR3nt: TGTGCCAGCAGCTTAGATCGGTTGGACGAGCAGTACTTC
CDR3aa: CASSLDRLDEQYF

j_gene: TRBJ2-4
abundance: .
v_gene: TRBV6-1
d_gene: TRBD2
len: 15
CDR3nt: TGTGCCAGCAGCGAAGTAGCGGGAGTTTACAACATTCAGTACTTC
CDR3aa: CASSEVAGVYNIQYF

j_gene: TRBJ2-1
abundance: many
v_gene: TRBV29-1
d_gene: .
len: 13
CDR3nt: TGCAGCGTTGTCGGGGGCTCCTACAATGAGCAGTTCTTC
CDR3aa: CSVVGGSYNEQFF

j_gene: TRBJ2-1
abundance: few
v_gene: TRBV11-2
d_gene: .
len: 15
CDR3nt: TGTGCCAGCAGCTTAGGGGAAGCGGAATACAATGAGCAGTTCTTC
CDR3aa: CASSLGEAEYNEQFF

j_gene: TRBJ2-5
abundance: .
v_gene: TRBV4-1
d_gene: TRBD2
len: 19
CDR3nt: TGCGCCAGCAGCCAAGTAGGGGCGGGGGGGGGCCGTGACAAAGACACCCAGTACTTC
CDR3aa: CASSQVGAGGGRDKDTQYF